The 14 T cell receptor beta chains in this list originate from one sample, sequenced in a study of blood T cells in healthy people across ages (dated by TCRdb to about 2015). Preparation of the library involved 5' RACE. The listed sequencing device is Illumina HiSeq 2500. A second PCR of about 6 to 11 cycles was performed with a sample-barcoded 5' primer and a J-beta primer mix. TCRdb reran the public reads through fastp at Q25 and MiXCR, keeping productive beta chains. All rows with the same CDR3 protein become a single entry with the most common DNA and genes. The sample table shows fewer than 1,200,000 distinct CDR3 sequences, and 20% to 25% are seen once. The top ten constitute around 0.7% of the sample. The sample was also reused in another study, on T cells of mothers and their children.

Sequencing was performed on blood. The receptors derive from a girl aged 2 to 10 in good health.

In this sample, this clonotype turned up a few times. The chain recombines TRBV7-2 with TRBJ1-3; no reliable D call. Germline CDR1 is SGHTA and CDR2 is FQGNSA. The CDR3 extends over 14 amino acids. V was shortened by 6 bases and J by 2 bases, with 11 bases between the two germline ends. CDR3 sequence: CASREGPTGNTIYF. The CDR3, as DNA: TGTGCCAGCAGGGAGGGTCCCACTGGAAACACCATATATTTT.

This clonotype was seen only a few times. The chain carries TRBV20-1 and TRBJ2-7; 9 bases align to TRBD2. Germline CDR1 DFQATT, CDR2 SNEGSKA (reference sequence). With V trimmed by 2 bases and J by 2 bases, 1 base remained unmatched. This CDR3 spans 13 amino acids. In nucleotides, the CDR3 is TGCAGTGCTAGAAGCGGGGGGCCCTACGAGCAGTACTTC. This encodes CSARSGGPYEQYF.

This rearrangement joins TRBV6-5 to TRBJ1-6, with 8 bases matching TRBD1. CDR3 length: 16 residues. Trimming cost V 2 bases and J 7 bases; bases outside gene matches: 7. CDR1 is MNHEY, CDR2 SVGAGI, per germline. The CDR3 DNA reads as TGTGCCAGCAGTTACGCGCAGGGGGCAGGGAATTCACCCCTCCACTTT. It yields the protein CASSYAQGAGNSPLHF.

This chain links TRBV7-2 with TRBJ1-1; D remains unclear. This CDR3 comprises 13 residues. With 3 bases removed from V and 7 bases from J, the gap between germline ends came to 12 bases. The V gene's germline CDR1 is SGHTA and CDR2 FQGNSA. The CDR3 loop reads CASSLPGWDEAFF. CDR3 DNA sequence: TGTGCCAGCAGCTTGCCGGGGTGGGATGAAGCTTTCTTT.

This clonotype was picked up a small number of times. The chain recombines TRBV29-1 with TRBJ2-7, with a weak D call TRBD1 (6 bases). The germline V and J ends were trimmed by 4 bases and 7 bases, with 20 bases remaining between them. Germline V gene data show CDR1 as SQVTM and CDR2 as ANQGSEA. The CDR3 extends over 14 amino acids. The CDR3 DNA sequence: TGCAGCGTTGGATCGCCGACAGGTTCTGGTGAGCAGTACTTC. This gives the protein CSVGSPTGSGEQYF.

In its sample, this clonotype was seen a few times. The chain couples TRBV7-6 to TRBJ2-7; possible D gene TRBD2, 6 bases. The V gene's germline CDR1 is SGHVS and CDR2 FNYEAQ. The CDR3 extends over 15 amino acids. V shed 1 base and J shed 3 bases, with 13 bases lying between them. CDR3 nucleotides: TGTGCCAGCAGCTTAGGCGGGGCCCGCATCTACGAGCAGTACTTC. It yields the protein CASSLGGARIYEQYF.

V gene TRBV7-9 combines with J gene TRBJ1-2; D is possibly TRBD1 (6 bases). V was trimmed by 4 bases and J by 12 bases, leaving 15 bases between them. CDR3 length: 12 residues. The V gene's germline CDR1 is SEHNR and CDR2 FQNEAQ (reference sequence). The CDR3 DNA follows: TGTGCCAGCAGCTCCACAGGGTTCAGCAACACCTTC. It encodes CASSSTGFSNTF. The variable domain in full, completed from reference TRBV7-9 and TRBJ1-2, reads DTGVSQNPRHKITKRGQNVTFRCDPISEHNRLYWYRQTLGQGPEFLTYFQNEAQLEKSRLLSDRFSAERPKGSFSTLEIQRTEQGDSAMYLCASSSTGFSNTFGSGTRLTVV.

CDR3 amino acids: CASSPSTGVRSYEQYF. In DNA, the CDR3 is TGTGCCAGCAGCCCTTCGACAGGAGTTAGGTCCTACGAGCAGTACTTC. This sequence joins TRBV7-9 and TRBJ2-7, with a possible D match to TRBD1 (6 bases). Germline V gene data show CDR1 as SEHNR and CDR2 as FQNEAQ (reference sequence). This CDR3 is 16 amino acids long. The V and J ends lost 5 bases and 1 base respectively, with 18 bases between them.

This clonotype was found a few times. This chain uses TRBV28 with TRBJ1-4; D not certain. Germline CDR1 is MDHEN and CDR2 is SYDVKM. V was shortened by 3 bases and J by 0 bases, with 8 bases between the two germline ends. This CDR3 contains 15 residues. CDR3 sequence (DNA): TGTGCCAGCAGTTTCCGGAGAGCAACTAATGAAAAACTGTTTTTT. This encodes CASSFRRATNEKLFF.

As to this clonotype: At one of its ends the junction is not consistent with the germline gene, which may arise from a read error. DNA of the CDR3: TGTGCCAGCAGCCACAGACGGGACAGGCCGCATTTT. This translates into CASSHRRDRPHF. The chain joins TRBV7-9 to TRBJ2-3; TRBD1 matches 8 bases. Per germline, CDR1 SEHNR and CDR2 FQNEAQ (reference sequence). The CDR3 spans 12 residues.

This clonotype has more than one count but fewer than ten. DNA for the CDR3: TGTGCCAGCAGCGAGATAGTGGGGGGCGAGCAGTACTTC. Amino acid sequence: CASSEIVGGEQYF. The J gene is TRBJ2-7, the V gene TRBV3-1, with a possible D match to TRBD2 (6 bases). CDR3 length: 13 amino acids. Trimming took off 5 bases at V and 6 bases at J, with 14 bases between the two ends. Germline V gene data show CDR1 as LGHDT and CDR2 as YNNKEL (reference sequence).

DNA of the CDR3: TGCAGTGCTAGAGCCCCGGGAGCCCCTAATCAGCCCCAGCATTTT. It yields the protein CSARAPGAPNQPQHF. The chain is built from TRBV20-1 and TRBJ1-5, with unresolved D. The CDR3 is made up of 15 amino acids. V shed 1 base and J shed 4 bases, with 14 bases lying between them. CDR1 and CDR2 from the germline V gene are DFQATT and SNEGSKA (reference sequence).

The chain couples TRBV27 to TRBJ2-5; TRBD2 matches at 12 bases. The CDR3 contains 17 residues. V shed 5 bases, J shed 1 base, and the junction held 8 bases outside the gene matches. Germline V gene lookup returns CDR1 MNHEY and CDR2 SMNVEV (reference sequence). The CDR3 loop is CASSNLAGGPPQETQYF. In DNA form, the CDR3 reads TGTGCCAGCAGTAACCTAGCGGGGGGGCCCCCCCAAGAGACCCAGTACTTC.

This clonotype appeared a few times. The chain has TRBV4-1 and TRBJ2-2; tentatively, D is TRBD2 (5 bases). Germline CDR1 is MGHRA and CDR2 is YSYEKL. The V end was cut by 1 base, the J end by 3 bases, with 6 bases between. The CDR3 is made up of 14 amino acids. In DNA, the CDR3 is TGCGCCAGCAGCCAAGCGAGGGACACCGGGGAGCTGTTTTTT. Its protein product is CASSQARDTGELFF.